This TCR beta chain was captured by sequencing in a study of blood T cell repertoires in COVID-19. About the study: Samples of COVID-19 (acute and convalescent) were obtained from the United States, Italy and Spain. T cells, B-cell-depleted T cells, or PBMCs supplied cDNA or gDNA.

The ends were cut back, 5 bases at V and 6 bases at J, with 20 bases in the middle. The CDR3 totals 15 residues. Germline CDR1 SGHTA, CDR2 FQGNSA. Study processing details: Amplification with reference gene primers provided the estimates of nucleated cell counts. Profiled with immunoSEQ multiplex PCR; TCRdb holds only in-frame clones, not every one. D and trimming come from the DNA, and the V and J calls and clone size come from that table. This table has just over 650,000 clones, just under 90% appearing once. The sequencing input was peripheral blood. The source is a woman aged 18-29 years with acute or convalescent COVID-19. The genes are TRBV7-2 and TRBJ2-7; D possibly corresponds to TRBD1 (8 bases). CDR3 bases: TGTGCCAGCAGCCAAAAACAGGGGGGGCCCCTCGAGCAGTACTTC. Residues: CASSQKQGGPLEQYF.